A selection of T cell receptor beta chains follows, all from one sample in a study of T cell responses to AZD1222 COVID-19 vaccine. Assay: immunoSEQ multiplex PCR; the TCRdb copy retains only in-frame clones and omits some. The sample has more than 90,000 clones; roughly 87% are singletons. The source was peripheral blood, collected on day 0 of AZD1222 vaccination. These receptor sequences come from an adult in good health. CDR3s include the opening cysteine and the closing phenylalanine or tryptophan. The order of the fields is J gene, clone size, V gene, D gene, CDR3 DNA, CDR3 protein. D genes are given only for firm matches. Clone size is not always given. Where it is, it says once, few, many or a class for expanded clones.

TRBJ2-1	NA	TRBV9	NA	TGTGCCAGCAGCGCCAAGAGGGGGAGCGTCTACAATGAGCAGTTCTTC	CASSAKRGSVYNEQFF
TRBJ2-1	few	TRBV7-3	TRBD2	TGTGCCAGCAGCCCCCGTGGACTAGCGGGAGGCGCGCGTGAGCAGTTCTTC	CASSPRGLAGGAREQFF
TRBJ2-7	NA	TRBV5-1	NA	TGCGCCAGCAGCTTGTCGTCCAGCGGAGCCTACGAGCAGTACTTC	CASSLSSSGAYEQYF
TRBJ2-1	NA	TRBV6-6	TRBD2	TGTGCCAGCAGTTATGGGACTAGCGTAGACAATGAGCAGTTCTTC	CASSYGTSVDNEQFF
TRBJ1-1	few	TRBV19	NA	TGTGCCAGTACCCGACGCCCAGGGTACACTGAAGCTTTCTTT	CASTRRPGYTEAFF
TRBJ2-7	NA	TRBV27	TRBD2	TGTGCCACCTCGCTAGCGGGAGGGCAAAGGGAGCAGTACTTC	CATSLAGGQREQYF
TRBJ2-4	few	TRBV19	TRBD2	TGTGCCAGTAGTCACGGGACTAGCGGGAGAATAGCCAAAAACATTCAGTACTTC	CASSHGTSGRIAKNIQYF
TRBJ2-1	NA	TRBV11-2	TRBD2	TGTGCCAGCAGCTTAGATGCCAGCGGGAGCCCCTACAATGAGCAGTTCTTC	CASSLDASGSPYNEQFF
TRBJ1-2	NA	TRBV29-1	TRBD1	TGCAGCGCCGGGGACAGGGGGATAATCTATGGCTACACCTTC	CSAGDRGIIYGYTF
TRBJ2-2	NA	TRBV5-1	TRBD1	TGCGCCAGCAGCCGGGACAGGGGGCCGGACACCGGGGAGCTGTTTTTT	CASSRDRGPDTGELFF
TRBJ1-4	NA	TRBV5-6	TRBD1	TGTGCCAGCAGCTCTCGGGACAGGGGTCCCAAACTGTTTTTT	CASSSRDRGPKLFF
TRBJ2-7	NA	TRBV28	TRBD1	TGTGCCAGCAGTGTCAGGGGGCTCAGCTCCTACGAGCAGTACTTC	CASSVRGLSSYEQYF
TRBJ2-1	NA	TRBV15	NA	TGTGCCACCAGCAGAGATCAGTACAATGAGCAGTTCTTC	CATSRDQYNEQFF
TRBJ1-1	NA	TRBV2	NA	TGTGCCAGCAGTGTACAAGATAATAGGAACACTGAAGCTTTCTTT	CASSVQDNRNTEAFF
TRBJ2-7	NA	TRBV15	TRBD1	TGTGCCACCTCCTGGACAGGGGAGGGACCCACCTACGAGCAGTACTTC	CATSWTGEGPTYEQYF
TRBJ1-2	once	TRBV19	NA	TGTGCCAGTAGTATTGTGCAGGAGAACTATGGCTACACCTTC	CASSIVQENYGYTF
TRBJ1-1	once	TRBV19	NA	TGTGCCAGTAGTAGAGACAGTTTGAACACTGAAGCTTTCTTT	CASSRDSLNTEAFF
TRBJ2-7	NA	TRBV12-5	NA	TGTGCTAGTGGTTTGGGGCGGTCCCCAGCGGGCGAGCAGTACTTC	CASGLGRSPAGEQYF
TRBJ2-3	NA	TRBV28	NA	TGTGCCAGCAGCCCAATTGGGTTCACTAGCACAGATACGCAGTATTTT	CASSPIGFTSTDTQYF
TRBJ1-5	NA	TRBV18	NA	TGTGCCAGCTCACCGATAGGGAATGGCAATCAGCCCCAGCATTTT	CASSPIGNGNQPQHF
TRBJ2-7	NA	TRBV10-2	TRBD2	TGCGCCAGCAGGGTGACTAGCGAACCTCAGGAGCAGTACTTC	CASRVTSEPQEQYF
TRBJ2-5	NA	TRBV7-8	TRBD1	TGTGCCAGCAGCTCAGCGACAGGGAACCAAGAGACCCAGTACTTC	CASSSATGNQETQYF
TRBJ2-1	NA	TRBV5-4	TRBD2	TGTGCCAGCAGCTTTAGCGGGAGGCCTCACAATGAGCAGTTCTTC	CASSFSGRPHNEQFF
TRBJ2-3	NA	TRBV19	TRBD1	TGTGCCAGTAGTAACAGGGGAACAGATACGCAGTATTTT	CASSNRGTDTQYF